The 19 T cell receptor beta chains given below trace back to one sample, sequenced in a study of shared clonotypes between healthy human individuals. Using immunoSEQ multiplex PCR, the repertoire was profiled, and TCRdb retains in-frame clones only, with some absent. This sample has about 980,000 clones; more than 75% occur once, and the top ten carry about 1.5%. The sequenced sample was memory CD4+ T cells sorted from blood. Described subset: CD45RA-negative fraction. These receptors were collected from a man younger than 35 in good health.

The DNA of the CDR3 is TGTGCCAGCAGCTTGGCACGAGGCACTGGAAACACCATATATTTT. Residues: CASSLARGTGNTIYF. The rearrangement uses TRBV5-6 and TRBJ1-3; D is unresolved. The length of the CDR3 is 15 residues. Germline loops: CDR1 SGHDT, CDR2 YYEEEE. The ends were cut back, 0 bases at V and 2 bases at J, with 9 bases in the middle.

This chain links TRBV6-6 with TRBJ2-7; 9 bases agree with TRBD2. V gave up 5 bases and J gave up 5 bases; unmatched junction bases: 10. This CDR3 comprises 15 residues. From germline, CDR1 is MNHNY and CDR2 SVGAGI (reference sequence). CDR3 region: CASSPEGLAANEQYF. As DNA, the CDR3 is TGTGCCAGCAGTCCAGAGGGACTAGCAGCGAACGAGCAGTACTTC.

This sequence joins TRBV18 and TRBJ1-5; 9 nucleotides match TRBD1. CDR1 and CDR2 from the germline V gene are KGHSH and LQKENI. V shed 3 bases and J 10 bases; nucleotides not matched to a gene: 13. This CDR3 region has 16 residues. The CDR3 nucleotides read TGTGCCAGCTCACCGACAAAACAGGGGGCGTCGGGTCCCCAGCATTTT. It is translated as CASSPTKQGASGPQHF.

In regard to this clone: This sample also contains other DNA sequences that code for the same CDR3. The chain combines TRBV6-1 with TRBJ1-2; D remains ambiguous. The CDR3 spans 12 residues. CDR1 and CDR2 (germline): MNHNS, SASEGT. The V gene lost 4 bases and the J gene lost 2 bases, with 5 bases spanning the gap. CDR3 region: CASSAGNYGYTF. For the CDR3, the DNA is TGTGCCAGCAGTGCGGGGAACTATGGCTACACCTTC.

This clone has a count of ten or more. One end of the junction varies from germline; a read error may be responsible. The V and J genes are TRBV5-4 and TRBJ1-1; D remains ambiguous. The CDR3 length is 12 residues. Germline CDR1 is SGHNT and CDR2 is YYREEE (reference sequence). CDR3 sequence: CATSRRNTEAFF. DNA for the CDR3: TGTGCCACCAGCAGACGGAACACTGAAGCTTTCTTT.

The J gene is TRBJ1-3, the V gene TRBV7-2, with D maybe TRBD1 (6 bases). Trimming left V 6 bases short and J 0 bases short, with 9 bases between. CDR1 and CDR2 (germline): SGHTA, FQGNSA. The CDR3 runs 14 residues. This CDR3 reads CASRLDSSGNTIYF. CDR3 nucleotides: TGTGCCAGCAGACTGGACAGCTCTGGAAACACCATATATTTT. Full variable domain (remainder filled in from reference TRBV7-2 and TRBJ1-3): GAGVSQSPSNKVTEKGKDVELRCDPISGHTALYWYRQSLGQGLEFLIYFQGNSAPDKSGLPSDRFSAERTGGSVSTLTIQRTQQEDSAVYLCASRLDSSGNTIYFGEGSWLTVV.

The chain carries TRBV28 and TRBJ2-7, with 7 bases aligning to TRBD2. Germline loops: CDR1 MDHEN, CDR2 SYDVKM. The length of the CDR3 is 14 residues. The J segment lost 3 bases and the V segment lost 3 bases, leaving 5 bases of the junction unmatched. CDR3 sequence reads: CASSFGGLSYEQYF. In DNA, the CDR3 is TGTGCCAGCAGTTTCGGGGGGTTAAGCTACGAGCAGTACTTC.

This clone has a handful of counts. This chain joins TRBV10-3 and TRBJ2-7; TRBD1 agrees at 7 bases. Losses at the gene ends were 2 bases for V and 5 bases for J; bases not matched to a gene: 6. Germline V gene data show CDR1 as ENHRY and CDR2 as SYGVKD. This CDR3 has 14 amino acids. The DNA for the CDR3 is TGTGCCATCAGTGAGCGGGCAGACAGGGACGAGCAGTACTTC. It yields the protein CAISERADRDEQYF.

The chain joins TRBV7-9 to TRBJ1-1, with unresolved D. The V and J ends lost 1 base and 6 bases respectively, with 6 bases between them. Germline values: CDR1 SEHNR, CDR2 FQNEAQ (reference sequence). The CDR3 runs to 12 residues. CDR3 loop: CASSLVRAEAFF. CDR3 sequence (DNA): TGTGCCAGCAGCTTAGTCAGAGCTGAAGCTTTCTTT.

This clone occurred a few times. The chain combines TRBV6-1 with TRBJ1-3, with a tentative D call TRBD1 (6 bases). The CDR3 is 13 residues long. V dropped 7 bases and J dropped 2 bases, with 9 bases sitting between them. Germline CDR1 reads MNHNS; CDR2 reads SASEGT. The CDR3 loop is CASIQGPGNTIYF. The CDR3 coding sequence is TGTGCCAGCATACAGGGACCTGGAAACACCATATATTTT.

J is TRBJ1-2 and V is TRBV19; possibly TRBD1 for D (6 bases). CDR1 LNHDA and CDR2 SQIVND come from the germline V gene (reference sequence). The CDR3 extends over 15 amino acids. Trimming removed 6 bases from V and 3 bases from J, with 17 bases in between. CDR3 amino acids: CASRTNREVDYGYTF. The CDR3 DNA reads TGTGCCAGTAGGACGAACAGGGAGGTTGACTATGGCTACACCTTC.

Many counts were recorded for this clone. The rearrangement joins TRBV28 to TRBJ1-2; TRBD1 matches at 7 bases. CDR1 and CDR2 (germline): MDHEN, SYDVKM. The V segment lost 1 base and the J segment 2 bases; nucleotides outside the gene matches: 7. CDR3 size: 16 residues. The CDR3 coding sequence is TGTGCCAGCAGTTTATCGCAGGGGGTCGGCAACTATGGCTACACCTTC. Residues: CASSLSQGVGNYGYTF.

This rearrangement joins TRBV18 to TRBJ2-5; D gene unclear. The CDR3 is made up of 13 amino acids. Trimming removed 8 bases at V and 2 bases at J, with 12 bases between. Germline values: CDR1 KGHSH, CDR2 LQKENI. The CDR3, as DNA: TGTGCCAGCCGCGTGGAAAAACAAGAGACCCAGTACTTC. The encoded protein is CASRVEKQETQYF.

V and J are TRBV6-1 and TRBJ1-2; 12 nucleotides match TRBD1. Per germline, CDR1 MNHNS and CDR2 SASEGT. The CDR3 sequence is 16 residues long. Trimming at V came to 2 bases and at J to 7 bases, leaving 8 bases not matched to a gene. The CDR3 DNA sequence: TGTGCCAGCAGTGAAACCGGGACAGGGGGCCGGGGTGGCTACACCTTC. Protein sequence: CASSETGTGGRGGYTF.

The count of this clone is one. The V call is TRBV5-1, the J call TRBJ2-7; D is possibly TRBD2 (5 bases). The CDR3 extends over 18 amino acids. V lost 3 bases and J 4 bases, leaving 26 bases between the germline ends. The germline gives CDR1 SGHRS, CDR2 YFSETQ. The CDR3 DNA sequence: TGCGCCAGCAGCTATCCTCGGGAAGACCCAACCCTACGATACGAGCAGTACTTC. Translation: CASSYPREDPTLRYEQYF.

Here the CDR3 reads CASSFGLAAYEQYF. CDR3 nucleotide sequence: TGTGCCAGCAGCTTTGGGCTAGCGGCTTACGAGCAGTACTTC. The chain links TRBV7-2 to TRBJ2-7; TRBD2 aligns across 7 bases. V lost 3 bases to trimming and J lost 4 bases; unmatched junction nucleotides: 6. The germline CDR1 and CDR2 sequences are SGHTA and FQGNSA. The CDR3 is 14 residues long.

This chain joins TRBV7-2 and TRBJ2-3, with D perhaps matching TRBD2 (6 bases). The CDR3 covers 15 residues. The V gene's germline CDR1 is SGHTA and CDR2 FQGNSA. V shed 8 bases and J shed 4 bases, with 19 bases lying between them. The CDR3 spells CASGIFIGSADTQYF. CDR3 DNA: TGTGCCAGCGGAATATTCATCGGGAGTGCAGATACGCAGTATTTT.

The chain uses TRBV5-1 and TRBJ1-1, with 9 bases that match TRBD1. V lost 4 bases to trimming and J lost 1 base; unmatched junction nucleotides: 8. Germline CDR1 is SGHRS and CDR2 is YFSETQ. This CDR3 comprises 16 residues. CDR3 amino acids: CASSPRGQGANTEAFF. Written as DNA, the CDR3 is TGCGCCAGCAGCCCTAGGGGACAGGGTGCGAACACTGAAGCTTTCTTT.

The chain links TRBV7-2 to TRBJ2-2; 9 bases are shared with TRBD2. V lost 3 bases to trimming and J lost 6 bases; unmatched junction nucleotides: 5. The germline CDR1 and CDR2 sequences are SGHTA and FQGNSA. This CDR3 is built from 15 residues. The CDR3 loop is CASSLREGLAGELFF. The CDR3 region has the DNA TGTGCCAGCAGCTTGCGGGAGGGCCTGGCCGGGGAGCTGTTTTTT.